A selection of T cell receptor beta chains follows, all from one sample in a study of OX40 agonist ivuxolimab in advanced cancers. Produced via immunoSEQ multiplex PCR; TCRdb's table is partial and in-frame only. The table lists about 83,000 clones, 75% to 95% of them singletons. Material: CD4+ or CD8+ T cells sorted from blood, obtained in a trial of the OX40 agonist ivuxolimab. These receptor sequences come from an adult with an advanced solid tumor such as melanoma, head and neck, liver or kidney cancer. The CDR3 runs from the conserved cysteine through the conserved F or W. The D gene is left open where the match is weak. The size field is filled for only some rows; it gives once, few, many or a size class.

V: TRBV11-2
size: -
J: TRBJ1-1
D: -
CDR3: CASSPGIWAEAFF
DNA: TGTGCCAGCAGCCCCGGGATCTGGGCTGAAGCTTTCTTT

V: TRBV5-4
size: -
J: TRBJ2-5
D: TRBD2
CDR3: CASSLAGVETQYF
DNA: TGTGCCAGCAGTTTAGCGGGGGTTGAGACCCAGTACTTC

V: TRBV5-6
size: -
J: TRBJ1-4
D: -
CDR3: CASSRGPNEKLFF
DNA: TGTGCCAGCAGCAGGGGACCGAATGAAAAACTGTTTTTT

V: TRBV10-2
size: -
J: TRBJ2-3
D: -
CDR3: CASSEPRDIEGGDTQYF
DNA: TGCGCCAGCAGTGAGCCGCGGGACATCGAAGGGGGAGATACGCAGTATTTT

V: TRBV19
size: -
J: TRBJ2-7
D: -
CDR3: CASSSRTVGLSYEQYF
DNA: TGTGCCAGTAGTAGCAGGACAGTTGGTCTCTCCTACGAGCAGTACTTC

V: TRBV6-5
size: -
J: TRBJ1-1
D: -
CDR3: CASSYSRVSEAFF
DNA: TGTGCCAGCAGTTACTCGAGGGTTTCTGAAGCTTTCTTT

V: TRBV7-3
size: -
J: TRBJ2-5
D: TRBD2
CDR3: CASSSGLAGETQYF
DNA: TGTGCCAGCAGCTCGGGACTAGCTGGTGAGACCCAGTACTTC

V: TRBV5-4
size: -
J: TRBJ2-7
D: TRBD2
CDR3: CASSLPAGESRQYF
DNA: TGTGCCAGCAGCTTGCCAGCGGGAGAGAGTCGGCAGTACTTC

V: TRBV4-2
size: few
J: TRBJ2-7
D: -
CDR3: CASSQDTYEQYF
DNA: TGTGCCAGCAGCCAAGATACCTACGAGCAGTACTTC

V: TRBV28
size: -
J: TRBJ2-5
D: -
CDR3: CASSLASVGSQETQYF
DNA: TGTGCCAGCAGTTTGGCAAGTGTCGGGAGCCAAGAGACCCAGTACTTC

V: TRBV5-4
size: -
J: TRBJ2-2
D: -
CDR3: CASSLYQGTGELFF
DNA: TGTGCCAGCAGCTTGTATCAGGGTACCGGGGAGCTGTTTTTT

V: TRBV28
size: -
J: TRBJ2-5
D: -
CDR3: CASSPGDSQETQYF
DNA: TGTGCCAGCAGTCCGGGGGACTCACAAGAGACCCAGTACTTC

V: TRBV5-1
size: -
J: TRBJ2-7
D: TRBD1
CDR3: CASSFRTGDTYEQYF
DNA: TGCGCCAGCAGCTTCAGGACAGGGGACACCTACGAGCAGTACTTC

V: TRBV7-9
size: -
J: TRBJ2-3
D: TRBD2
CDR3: CASSFFLAGPADTQYF
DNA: TGTGCCAGCAGCTTCTTCCTAGCGGGCCCAGCAGATACGCAGTATTTT

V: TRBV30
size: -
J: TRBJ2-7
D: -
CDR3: CAVRYSYEQYF
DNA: TGTGCCGTCCGATACAGCTACGAGCAGTACTTC

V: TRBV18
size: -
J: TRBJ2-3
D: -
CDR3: CASSPPGRTDTQYF
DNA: TGTGCCAGCTCACCACCAGGGAGGACAGATACGCAGTATTTT

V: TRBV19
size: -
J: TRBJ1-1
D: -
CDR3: CASSPRDGEAFF
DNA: TGTGCCAGTAGTCCCCGGGACGGTGAAGCTTTCTTT

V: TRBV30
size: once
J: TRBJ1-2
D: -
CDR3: CAWSADRSNGYTF
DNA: TGTGCCTGGAGTGCCGACAGGAGCAATGGCTACACCTTC

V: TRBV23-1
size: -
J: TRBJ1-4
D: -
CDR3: CASSQYEGPTNEKLFF
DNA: TGCGCCAGCAGTCAATATGAGGGACCAACTAATGAAAAACTGTTTTTT

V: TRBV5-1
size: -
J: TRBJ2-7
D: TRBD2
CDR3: CASSLLAGGRDEQYF
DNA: TGCGCCAGCAGCTTGTTAGCGGGCGGGAGAGACGAGCAGTACTTC

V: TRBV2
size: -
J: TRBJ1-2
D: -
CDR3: CASSVRTAVNYGYTF
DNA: TGTGCCAGCAGCGTAAGGACCGCCGTTAACTATGGCTACACCTTC

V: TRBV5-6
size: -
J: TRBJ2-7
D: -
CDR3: CASSHGRTQPYEQYF
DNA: TGTGCCAGCAGCCACGGTCGTACGCAGCCCTACGAGCAGTACTTC

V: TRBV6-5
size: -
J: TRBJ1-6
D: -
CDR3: CASSYLGQTRYPLHF
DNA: TGTGCCAGCAGTTACTTAGGCCAGACCCGATACCCCCTCCACTTT

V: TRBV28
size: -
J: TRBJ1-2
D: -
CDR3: CASSSRYGGYTF
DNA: TGTGCCAGCAGCTCGAGATACGGAGGCTACACCTTC

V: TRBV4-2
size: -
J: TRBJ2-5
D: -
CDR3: CASSQGRRETQYF
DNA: TGTGCCAGCAGCCAAGGACGTCGAGAGACCCAGTACTTC

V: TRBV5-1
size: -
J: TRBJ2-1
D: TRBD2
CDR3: CASSSLAGDYNEQFF
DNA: TGCGCCAGCAGCTCCTTAGCGGGAGACTACAATGAGCAGTTCTTC

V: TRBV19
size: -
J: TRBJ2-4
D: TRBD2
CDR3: CASSRWVPAGATSDVAKNIQYF
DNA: TGTGCCAGTAGTAGATGGGTACCAGCGGGAGCGACGTCGGACGTAGCCAAAAACATTCAGTACTTC

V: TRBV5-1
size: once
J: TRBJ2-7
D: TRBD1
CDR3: CASSAGQGYEQYF
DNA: TGCGCCAGCAGCGCAGGACAGGGCTACGAGCAGTACTTC

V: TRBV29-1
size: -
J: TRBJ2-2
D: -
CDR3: CSVQQGVDTGELFF
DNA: TGCAGCGTTCAGCAGGGTGTGGACACCGGGGAGCTGTTTTTT

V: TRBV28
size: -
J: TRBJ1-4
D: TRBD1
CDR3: CASSISGTDEKLFF
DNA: TGTGCCAGCAGCATATCCGGGACAGATGAAAAACTGTTTTTT

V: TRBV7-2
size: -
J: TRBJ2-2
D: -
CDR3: CASSLMQSSNTGELFF
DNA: TGTGCCAGCAGCTTAATGCAAAGCTCGAACACCGGGGAGCTGTTTTTT

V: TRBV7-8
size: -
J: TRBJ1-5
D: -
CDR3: CASSLLGAQHF
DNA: TGTGCCAGCAGCTTGCTGGGGGCCCAGCATTTT

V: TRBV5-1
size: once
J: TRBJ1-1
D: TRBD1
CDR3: CASSLGTGPRNTEAFF
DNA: TGCGCCAGCAGCTTGGGGACAGGGCCAAGGAACACTGAAGCTTTCTTT

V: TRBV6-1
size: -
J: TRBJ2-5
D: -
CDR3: CASKAGVETQYF
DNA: TGTGCCAGTAAGGCAGGGGTGGAGACCCAGTACTTC

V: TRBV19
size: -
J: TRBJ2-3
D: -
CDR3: CASSIGTESTDTQYF
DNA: TGTGCCAGTAGTATAGGGACAGAGAGCACAGATACGCAGTATTTT

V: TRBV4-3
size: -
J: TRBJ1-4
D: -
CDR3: CASSQAPTGPNEKLFF
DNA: TGCGCCAGCAGCCAAGCTCCTACGGGCCCTAATGAAAAACTGTTTTTT

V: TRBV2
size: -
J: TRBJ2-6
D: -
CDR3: CASSGPGPGANVLTF
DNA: TGTGCCAGCAGTGGTCCAGGGCCTGGGGCCAACGTCCTGACTTTC

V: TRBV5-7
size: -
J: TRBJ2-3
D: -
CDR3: CASSLRRNRRVTDTQYF
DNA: TGTGCCAGCAGCTTGAGGAGGAACCGGCGTGTCACAGATACGCAGTATTTT

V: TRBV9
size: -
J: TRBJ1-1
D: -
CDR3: CASTLLTEAFF
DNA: TGTGCCAGCACCCTTCTCACTGAAGCTTTCTTT

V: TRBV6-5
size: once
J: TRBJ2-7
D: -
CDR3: CASSQTPYEQYF
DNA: TGTGCCAGCAGTCAGACCCCTTACGAGCAGTACTTC